Described below is a single T cell receptor beta chain sequence and its context. The sample originates from a study of CD8 T cells in Susac syndrome. CD8+ and CD4+ T cells from blood underwent TCR beta sequencing. The authors negatively isolated CD8+ and CD4+ T cells and FACS-enriched TEMRA cells. The CDR3 consists of 12 residues. Germline assignment: CDR1 MNHEY and CDR2 SVGAGI. Trimming stripped 7 bases from V and 8 bases from J, with 14 bases between. Random hexamers were used to reverse transcribe the RNA input (about 0.5 to 1 ug). The authors amplified TCR beta CDR3 across 54 Vbeta and 13 Jbeta using immunoSEQ multiplex PCR. MiXCR was run by TCRdb on the immunoSEQ multiplex PCR reads, yielding one entry per CDR3 protein. The table includes hundreds of thousands of distinct CDR3 sequences, 80% to 95% detected once.

This chain joins TRBV6-5 and TRBJ1-2, with a weak D call TRBD1 (6 bases). The source of this sequence is a human donor with multiple sclerosis. Sequences were obtained from CD8+ T cells from PBMCs. As DNA, the CDR3 is TGTGCCAGCAAGGATAGGGGGTTAGGCTACACCTTC. This encodes CASKDRGLGYTF.